The 29 T cell receptor beta chains below were found in one sample sequenced in a study of blood T cell repertoires in COVID-19. TCRdb's copy holds only in-frame clones and misses some; the assay was immunoSEQ multiplex PCR. The table has 130,000 or so clones, 70% to 90% seen once. Sequenced input: peripheral blood. These TCRs come from a man in his fifties or sixties with acute or convalescent COVID-19.

V gene TRBV9 combines with J gene TRBJ2-3, with D tentatively TRBD2 (6 bases). The CDR3 has 13 amino acids. V lost 5 bases to trimming and J lost 6 bases, with 13 bases between them. Germline values: CDR1 SGDLS, CDR2 YYNGEE. Here the CDR3 DNA reads TGTGCCAGCAGTGGGGGGTCGGGGGATACGCAGTATTTT. Translating it yields CASSGGSGDTQYF.

The V gene is TRBV6-5, the J gene TRBJ1-5, with no clear D. V lost 6 bases to trimming and J lost 5 bases, with 17 bases between them. The CDR3 totals 15 residues. The germline V gene has CDR1 MNHEY and CDR2 SVGAGI. Written as DNA, the CDR3 is TGTGCCAGCAGACGTGGCACCTCGAGGGATCAGCCCCAGCATTTT. Encoded protein: CASRRGTSRDQPQHF.

This chain uses TRBV12-3 or TRBV12-4 with TRBJ2-5; D is possibly TRBD1 (5 bases). V shed 3 bases and J shed 5 bases, with 10 bases lying between them. The CDR3 runs to 13 residues. The CDR3 loop is CASSFAGRETQYF. Written as DNA, the CDR3 is TGTGCCAGCAGTTTCGCAGGGCGGGAGACCCAGTACTTC.

This clone occurred once. V usage is TRBV7-9 and J usage is TRBJ1-1; D is unresolved. The CDR3 contains 13 residues. V gave up 2 bases and J gave up 1 base, with 5 bases separating them. Germline V gene lookup returns CDR1 SEHNR and CDR2 FQNEAQ (reference sequence). CDR3 nucleotides: TGTGCCAGCAGCTTATCGGGGAACACTGAAGCTTTCTTT. Residues: CASSLSGNTEAFF.

This clone was counted a few times. The V gene is TRBV20-1, the J gene TRBJ2-3, with TRBD1 as a possible D gene (5 bases). V gave up 5 bases and J gave up 10 bases, with 13 bases separating them. Germline V gene sequence: CDR1 DFQATT, CDR2 SNEGSKA (reference sequence). CDR3 length equals 11 residues. The CDR3 DNA sequence: TGCAGTGCTCTGGGGCCTGCCGCGCAGTATTTT. Translated, it gives CSALGPAAQYF.

The J gene is TRBJ1-6, the V gene TRBV6-5, with 7 bases aligning to TRBD1. With V trimmed by 0 bases and J by 8 bases, 4 bases remained unmatched. The CDR3 is made up of 15 amino acids. Germline V gene sequence: CDR1 MNHEY, CDR2 SVGAGI. CDR3 loop: CASSYSRGGHSPLHF. CDR3 coding DNA: TGTGCCAGCAGTTACTCGAGAGGGGGCCATTCACCCCTCCACTTT.

The chain employs TRBV18 and TRBJ2-7, with TRBD1 identical over 10 bases. The DNA end favors TRBJ2-1, so the J call may be wrong. This CDR3 is 15 amino acids long. Germline V gene lookup returns CDR1 KGHSH and CDR2 LQKENI. The CDR3 sequence: CASSPGQGSYNEQFF. DNA of the CDR3: TGTGCCAGCTCACCGGGACAGGGGTCCTACAATGAGCAGTTCTTC.

The genes are TRBV10-1 and TRBJ1-1, with a weak D call TRBD1 (5 bases). The length of the CDR3 is 14 residues. CDR1 is WNHNN and CDR2 is SYGVQD in the germline V gene (reference sequence). V was shortened by 0 bases and J by 9 bases, with 14 bases between the two germline ends. CDR3 in amino acids: CASSESGDLFKAFF. In DNA form, the CDR3 reads TGCGCCAGCAGTGAGTCAGGGGATCTATTCAAAGCTTTCTTT.

This clone turned up a few times. The V and J genes are TRBV12-3 or TRBV12-4 and TRBJ1-6; D is ambiguous. V was shortened by 1 base and J by 8 bases, with 6 bases between the two germline ends. The CDR3 has 13 amino acids. In nucleotides, the CDR3 is TGTGCCAGCAGTTTAGAGCCTCATTCACCCCTCCACTTT. This gives the protein CASSLEPHSPLHF.

V usage is TRBV3-1 (or the pseudogene TRBV3-2) and J usage is TRBJ2-7, with 9 bases fitting TRBD1. Germline CDR1 LGHDT, CDR2 YNNKEL (reference sequence). J was trimmed by 1 base and V by 4 bases; bases with no gene match: 11. CDR3 length equals 17 residues. Here the CDR3 reads CASSLTPGGQGSYEQYF. In nucleotides, the CDR3 is TGTGCCAGCAGCCTTACCCCCGGGGGACAGGGATCCTACGAGCAGTACTTC.

The chain couples TRBV5-4 to TRBJ2-7; 10 bases line up with TRBD1. J gave up 0 bases and V 5 bases, and 5 bases lay outside the gene matches. CDR1 is SGHNT and CDR2 is YYREEE in the germline V gene (reference sequence). The CDR3 contains 15 residues. Here the CDR3 reads CASRRGQGSSYEQYF. The CDR3 nucleotides are TGTGCCAGCAGACGGGGACAGGGGTCCTCCTACGAGCAGTACTTC.

The CDR3 reads CASREGGPKNIQYF. In nucleotides, the CDR3 is TGTGCCAGCAGAGAGGGGGGGCCCAAAAACATTCAGTACTTC. V is TRBV28 and J is TRBJ2-4; possible D gene TRBD2, 7 bases. In germline, CDR1 is MDHEN, CDR2 SYDVKM. Deletions cut 6 bases from V and 2 bases from J, with 11 bases between. This CDR3 comprises 14 residues.

The CDR3: CASSFRSATGETQYF. CDR3 in DNA: TGTGCCAGCAGTTTTCGGTCAGCTACGGGGGAGACCCAGTACTTC. This chain joins TRBV28 and TRBJ2-5; D possibly corresponds to TRBD2 (5 bases). Looked up from germline, CDR1 is MDHEN and CDR2 is SYDVKM. The CDR3 is 15 amino acids. Trimming removed 3 bases from V and 5 bases from J, with 16 bases in between.

The V call is TRBV7-2, the J call TRBJ2-5, with TRBD1 as a possible D gene (5 bases). Deletions cut 1 base from V and 2 bases from J, with 8 bases between. The CDR3 runs 14 residues. The germline gives CDR1 SGHTA, CDR2 FQGNSA. The CDR3 sequence is CASSLEGMQETQYF. CDR3 DNA: TGTGCCAGCAGCTTAGAGGGGATGCAAGAGACCCAGTACTTC. The variable domain in full, completed from reference TRBV7-2 and TRBJ2-5, reads GAGVSQSPSNKVTEKGKDVELRCDPISGHTALYWYRQSLGQGLEFLIYFQGNSAPDKSGLPSDRFSAERTGGSVSTLTIQRTQQEDSAVYLCASSLEGMQETQYFGPGTRLLVL.

This chain uses TRBV7-8 with TRBJ1-1; tentative D call: TRBD1 (6 bases). Germline V CDR1 and CDR2: SGHVS, FQNEAQ. The CDR3 runs 14 residues. V gave up 4 bases and J gave up 6 bases, with 15 bases separating them. The CDR3 region has the DNA TGTGCCAGCAGCTCGCTCCAGGGGCACGCTGAAGCTTTCTTT. It codes for CASSSLQGHAEAFF.

V gene TRBV7-6 combines with J gene TRBJ2-1; D gene ambiguous. The V end lost 4 bases, the J end lost 4 bases, and 5 bases lay between the germline ends. The CDR3 is made up of 12 amino acids. Germline values: CDR1 SGHVS, CDR2 FNYEAQ. CDR3 coding DNA: TGTGCCAGCAGCTCCGCGTACAATGAGCAGTTCTTC. Its protein product is CASSSAYNEQFF.

In its sample, this clone was seen a few times. V usage is TRBV25-1 and J usage is TRBJ2-7, with D possibly being TRBD1 (5 bases). Germline V lookup: CDR1 MGHDK, CDR2 SYGVNS. Trimming stripped 3 bases from V and 2 bases from J, with 14 bases between. There are 15 residues in the CDR3. The CDR3 loop reads CASSDRGRVTYEQYF. The CDR3 DNA reads as TGTGCCAGCAGTGATCGCGGCAGGGTGACCTACGAGCAGTACTTC.

The V gene is TRBV5-1, the J gene TRBJ2-7; D possibly corresponds to TRBD1 (6 bases). V dropped 1 base and J dropped 2 bases, with 13 bases sitting between them. CDR1 is SGHRS, CDR2 YFSETQ, per germline. The CDR3 has 15 residues. The CDR3 DNA is TGCGCCAGCAGCTTGCTCGGCAGGGGAACCTACGAGCAGTACTTC. Protein product: CASSLLGRGTYEQYF.

V is TRBV11-3 and J is TRBJ2-3; tentative D call: TRBD2 (6 bases). CDR1 SGHNT and CDR2 YENEEA come from the germline V gene. The V end lost 1 base, the J end lost 2 bases, and 10 bases lay between the germline ends. The CDR3 covers 15 residues. CDR3 region: CASSLGGVLTDTQYF. The CDR3 nucleotides are TGTGCCAGCAGCTTAGGCGGGGTTCTCACAGATACGCAGTATTTT.

The V call is TRBV11-2, the J call TRBJ2-7; D is undetermined. The germline gives CDR1 SGHAT, CDR2 FQNNGV. The CDR3 covers 16 residues. V gave up 1 base and J gave up 0 bases, with 13 bases separating them. CDR3 amino acids: CASSLVALLGSYEQYF. DNA of the CDR3: TGTGCCAGCAGCTTAGTCGCTCTCCTAGGCTCCTACGAGCAGTACTTC. Using reference TRBV11-2 and TRBJ2-7 for the parts outside the CDR3, the full variable domain is EAGVAQSPRYKIIEKRQSVAFWCNPISGHATLYWYQQILGQGPKLLIQFQNNGVVDDSQLPKDRFSAERLKGVDSTLKIQPAKLEDSAVYLCASSLVALLGSYEQYFGPGTRLTVT.

The rearrangement links TRBV5-1 to TRBJ1-6; D is uncertain. The V gene lost 4 bases and the J gene lost 2 bases, with 19 bases spanning the gap. This CDR3 contains 18 residues. The germline gives CDR1 SGHRS, CDR2 YFSETQ. The CDR3 DNA reads as TGCGCCAGCAGCCCCGGTTCGTGGGCGCAAGCCTATAATTCACCCCTCCACTTT. Amino acids: CASSPGSWAQAYNSPLHF. Filled out from reference TRBV5-1 and TRBJ1-6, the complete variable domain reads KAGVTQTPRYLIKTRGQQVTLSCSPISGHRSVSWYQQTPGQGLQFLFEYFSETQRNKGNFPGRFSGRQFSNSRSEMNVSTLELGDSALYLCASSPGSWAQAYNSPLHFGNGTRLTVT.

The V and J genes are TRBV7-6 and TRBJ1-1; TRBD1 agrees at 9 bases. With V trimmed by 5 bases and J by 4 bases, 5 bases remained unmatched. The CDR3 totals 14 residues. The germline gives CDR1 SGHVS, CDR2 FNYEAQ. The CDR3 reads CASSTQGAATEAFF. The CDR3, as DNA: TGTGCCAGCAGCACACAGGGGGCGGCCACTGAAGCTTTCTTT.

This chain links TRBV9 with TRBJ1-2, with TRBD1 matching 7 bases. The J segment lost 4 bases and the V segment lost 4 bases, leaving 1 base of the junction unmatched. Germline lookup yields CDR1 SGDLS and CDR2 YYNGEE. The CDR3 is made up of 12 amino acids. CDR3 amino acids: CASSRGPYGYTF. For the CDR3, the DNA is TGTGCCAGCAGCAGGGGGCCCTATGGCTACACCTTC.

This chain joins TRBV5-1 and TRBJ2-7, with 11 bases matching TRBD2. Trimming cost V 4 bases and J 7 bases; bases outside gene matches: 10. The CDR3 contains 15 residues. Germline values: CDR1 SGHRS, CDR2 YFSETQ. The CDR3 DNA is TGCGCCAGCAGCCCTAATAGCGGGGGGGCCGGAGAGCAGTACTTC. This sequence encodes CASSPNSGGAGEQYF.

CDR3 residues: CASSEGAKSDTGELFF. The CDR3 DNA reads as TGTGCCAGCAGCGAGGGGGCAAAGTCGGACACCGGGGAGCTGTTTTTT. V usage is TRBV9 and J usage is TRBJ2-2, with 7 bases matching TRBD1. Germline lookup yields CDR1 SGDLS and CDR2 YYNGEE. CDR3 length: 16 residues. J lost 3 bases, V lost 3 bases, and 8 bases had no gene match.

The V call is TRBV11-2, the J call TRBJ1-2; D is undetermined. Trimming stripped 3 bases from V and 3 bases from J, with 5 bases between. Per the germline V gene, CDR1 is SGHAT and CDR2 is FQNNGV. This CDR3 contains 12 residues. The CDR3 sequence is CASSLNYYGYTF. CDR3 DNA sequence: TGTGCCAGCAGCTTGAACTACTATGGCTACACCTTC.

The chain carries TRBV29-1 and TRBJ1-2; 11 nucleotides agree with TRBD1. This CDR3 region has 13 residues. J lost 8 bases, V lost 6 bases, and 8 bases had no gene match. Per the germline V gene, CDR1 is SQVTM and CDR2 is ANQGSEA. CDR3 loop: CSVDPGQGGGYTF. The DNA for the CDR3 is TGCAGCGTCGATCCGGGACAGGGGGGCGGCTACACCTTC.

This clone was counted between two and nine times. This chain joins TRBV5-6 and TRBJ2-7; maybe TRBD1 (6 bases). CDR3 size: 13 residues. Germline CDR1 reads SGHDT; CDR2 reads YYEEEE. V was pared by 5 bases and J by 6 bases, with 15 bases between. In nucleotides, the CDR3 is TGTGCCAGCAGGCCACAGTGGGGGCGCGAGCAGTACTTC. As protein: CASRPQWGREQYF.

The rearrangement joins TRBV5-1 to TRBJ2-3, with 14 bases fitting TRBD2. V lost 3 bases, J lost 6 bases, and 9 bases stayed unmatched. The CDR3 loop spans 17 amino acids. Germline loops: CDR1 SGHRS, CDR2 YFSETQ. This CDR3 reads CASSSGLAGGPGDTQYF. In nucleotides, the CDR3 is TGCGCCAGCAGCTCTGGACTAGCGGGGGGCCCAGGGGATACGCAGTATTTT.